Each of the 7 T cell receptor beta chains below was sequenced from the same sample in a study of shared clonotypes between healthy human individuals. Assay: immunoSEQ multiplex PCR; the TCRdb copy retains only in-frame clones and omits some. The sample has about 1.5 million clones, 98% seen once. Sequenced material: naive CD4+ T cells sorted from blood. Regarding subset: CD45RA+ positively selected. These receptors all come from a man younger than 45 in good health.

The V and J genes are TRBV18 and TRBJ2-7; tentative D call: TRBD1 (6 bases). Trimming removed 4 bases at V and 3 bases at J, with 13 bases between. The germline V gene has CDR1 KGHSH and CDR2 LQKENI. This CDR3 is built from 14 residues. Here the CDR3 reads CASSRRGGNYEQYF. DNA for the CDR3: TGTGCCAGCTCACGACGAGGGGGAAACTACGAGCAGTACTTC. Together with reference TRBV18 and TRBJ2-7, the CDR3 gives the full variable domain: NAGVMQNPRHLVRRRGQEARLRCSPMKGHSHVYWYRQLPEEGLKFMVYLQKENIIDESGMPKERFSAEFPKEGPSILRIQQVVRGDSAAYFCASSRRGGNYEQYFGPGTRLTVT.

This clone has only one observation. The gene calls are TRBV5-6 and TRBJ2-5, with TRBD1 matching 7 bases. The CDR3 has 15 residues. Germline CDR1 and CDR2: SGHDT and YYEEEE. Unmatched junction bases numbered 13, after V lost 6 bases and J lost 5 bases. This chain's CDR3 is CASTIRDSRGETQYF. The DNA of the CDR3 is TGTGCCAGCACCATCCGGGACAGCAGGGGGGAGACCCAGTACTTC.

CDR3: CASSPRRESGGRSSYEQYF. CDR3 nucleotide sequence: TGTGCCAGCAGTCCTAGGAGAGAGAGTGGCGGGAGGTCCTCCTACGAGCAGTACTTC. The rearrangement joins TRBV7-2 to TRBJ2-7; 8 positions match TRBD2. Per the germline V gene, CDR1 is SGHTA and CDR2 is FQGNSA. V shed 6 bases, J shed 0 bases, and the junction held 19 bases outside the gene matches. The CDR3 is 19 residues long.

The chain uses TRBV10-3 and TRBJ2-7; D is possibly TRBD1 or TRBD2 (6 bases each). V dropped 5 bases and J dropped 2 bases, with 22 bases sitting between them. This CDR3 is built from 17 residues. Germline values: CDR1 ENHRY, CDR2 SYGVKD. In DNA form, the CDR3 reads TGTGCCATCAGTCCGACAGGACCAGGGACTGACACCTACGAGCAGTACTTC. Its protein product is CAISPTGPGTDTYEQYF.

This clone was seen a single time. The chain combines TRBV18 with TRBJ2-3, with D perhaps TRBD1 or TRBD2 (5 bases each). The germline V and J ends were trimmed by 2 bases and 0 bases, with 12 bases remaining between them. The CDR3 totals 16 residues. CDR1 KGHSH and CDR2 LQKENI come from the germline V gene. In DNA form, the CDR3 reads TGTGCCAGCTCACCATTGGACGGGGACAGCACAGATACGCAGTATTTT. Translation gives CASSPLDGDSTDTQYF.

CDR3 sequence: CASSAQSILSSNEQFF. CDR3 DNA sequence: TGTGCCAGCAGTGCTCAAAGCATTTTATCGTCCAATGAGCAGTTCTTC. The V gene is TRBV6-1, the J gene TRBJ2-1; unclear D gene. Looked up from germline, CDR1 is MNHNS and CDR2 is SASEGT. The CDR3 has 16 residues. The ends were cut back, 4 bases at V and 6 bases at J, with 19 bases in the middle.

This chain links TRBV9 with TRBJ2-1; tentatively, D is TRBD2 (6 bases). CDR1 and CDR2 (germline): SGDLS, YYNGEE. CDR3 size: 15 residues. V lost 3 bases and J 7 bases, leaving 17 bases between the germline ends. CDR3 coding DNA: TGTGCCAGCAGCGCCCCGGGACTTGGGGGGAATGAGCAGTTCTTC. It encodes CASSAPGLGGNEQFF.